The clone carrying this T cell receptor (beta chain) was seen more than once but under ten times. Sampling of alopecia areata patients yielded lesional scalp punch biopsies as well as peripheral blood. The data stem from a study of CD8+ T cells in alopecia areata. From germline, CDR1 is SEHNR and CDR2 FQNEAQ (reference sequence). V was clipped by 5 bases and J by 3 bases; unmatched bases: 4. This CDR3 has 14 residues. Following RNA extraction, reverse transcription yielded cDNA that acted as the sequencing template. Sequencing used immunoSEQ multiplex PCR; TCRdb keeps in-frame clones, though not all of them. Of 5,800 or so clones listed, just over 60% were seen once; the top ten hold 11%.

The starting material was skin, obtained at week 0. V is TRBV7-9 and J is TRBJ1-5; the match to TRBD1 covers 7 bases. The clonotype comes from a human donor with alopecia areata. Written as DNA, the CDR3 is TGTGCCAGCAGCCCCGACAGGGTCAATCAGCCCCAGCATTTT. Amino acids: CASSPDRVNQPQHF.